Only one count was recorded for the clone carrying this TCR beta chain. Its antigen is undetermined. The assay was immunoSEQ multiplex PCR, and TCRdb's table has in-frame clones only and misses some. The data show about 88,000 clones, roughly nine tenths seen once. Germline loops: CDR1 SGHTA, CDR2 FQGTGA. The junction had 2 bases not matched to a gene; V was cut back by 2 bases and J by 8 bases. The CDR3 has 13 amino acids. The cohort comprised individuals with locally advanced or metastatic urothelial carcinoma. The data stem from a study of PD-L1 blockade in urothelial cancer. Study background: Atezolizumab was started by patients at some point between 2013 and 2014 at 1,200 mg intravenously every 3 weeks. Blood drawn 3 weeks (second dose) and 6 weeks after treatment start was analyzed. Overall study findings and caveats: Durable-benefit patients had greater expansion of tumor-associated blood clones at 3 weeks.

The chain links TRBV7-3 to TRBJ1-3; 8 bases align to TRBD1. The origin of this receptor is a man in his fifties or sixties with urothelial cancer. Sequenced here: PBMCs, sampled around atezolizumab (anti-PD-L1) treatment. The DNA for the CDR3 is TGTGCCAGCAGCTTAGGACAGGGAGACACCATATATTTT. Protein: CASSLGQGDTIYF.